This T cell receptor beta chain appears in the sequencing data of a study of blood T cell repertoires in COVID-19. Study-wide context: Sources were T cells, B-cell-depleted T cells, or PBMCs; the material itself was cDNA or gDNA.

Study processing details: Amplification with reference gene primers provided the estimates of nucleated cell counts. Repertoires were generated with immunoSEQ multiplex PCR, while TCRdb's copy carries only in-frame clones and drops some. That table furnishes V, J and clone size, whereas the DNA furnished D and trimming. The data contain under 110,000 clones, 76% of them singletons. Seattle-derived patients entered the study during active infection and were followed longitudinally. This CDR3 comprises 14 residues. V was trimmed by 1 base and J by 2 bases, leaving 8 bases between them. Looked up from germline, CDR1 is MDHEN and CDR2 is SYDVKM.

The TCR was taken from an elderly man with COVID-19, enrolled during active disease. The source material was peripheral blood. The chain recombines TRBV28 with TRBJ1-2; D is unclear. CDR3 DNA: TGTGCCAGCAGTTTATCGTCCAGGAACTATGGCTACACCTTC. Translated, it gives CASSLSSRNYGYTF.